The clone carrying this TCR beta chain was seen at least ten times. Its target is unknown. This sample is drawn from a study of early T cells in non-severe SARS-CoV-2 infection. Across the study: The input, bulk RNA from unsorted whole blood, was sequenced, and chains were unpaired. Study-wide results and caveats: Lookups in VDJdb leaned toward anti-spike CD8 responses and missed private and CD4 specificities.

Unique molecular identifiers were added to individual cDNA molecules. TCRdb re-analysed the 5' RACE reads in MiXCR, keeping a single row per CDR3 protein. The sample has tens of thousands of distinct CDR3 sequences; roughly 12% are singletons. The source of this sequence is an adult who was a healthcare worker with PCR-confirmed SARS-CoV-2 infection or an uninfected control (not recorded which). The specimen sequenced was whole blood.

CDR3 amino acids: CASSLGAGADTDTQYF. The CDR3 nucleotides are TGTGCCAGCAGCTTAGGGGCCGGGGCGGACACAGATACGCAGTATTTT. This chain links TRBV7-9 with TRBJ2-3; either TRBD1 or TRBD2 may supply D (5 bases each). Looked up from germline, CDR1 is SEHNR and CDR2 is FQNEAQ (reference sequence). V was trimmed by 1 base and J by 2 bases, leaving 13 bases between them. This CDR3 contains 16 residues.